Here is one T cell receptor (beta chain) with its context. These data belong to a study of blood T cell repertoires in COVID-19. Background on the study: COVID-19 samples, acute and convalescent, were from the United States, Italy and Spain. Sources were T cells, B-cell-depleted T cells, or PBMCs; the material itself was cDNA or gDNA.

In the authors' workflow: Quantification of nucleated cells was approximated via reference gene primer amplification. Profiling relied on immunoSEQ multiplex PCR, and the TCRdb table lists in-frame clones only, not all of them. That table is the source of V, J and clone size, and D and trimming were worked out from the DNA. The sample yields more than 100,000 clones, about four fifths seen once. The germline V gene has CDR1 MGHRA and CDR2 YSYEKL. CDR3 length equals 17 residues. The V and J ends lost 1 base and 4 bases, in that order; junction bases with no gene match: 5. The TCR originated in a man aged 60-69 years with acute or convalescent COVID-19. The specimen was peripheral blood. The chain recombines TRBV4-1 with TRBJ2-1, with TRBD2 matching over 12 bases. CDR3 nucleotides: TGCGCCAGCAGCCAAGGGTCTAGCGGGGGGGGGTACAATGAGCAGTTCTTC. This translates into CASSQGSSGGGYNEQFF.